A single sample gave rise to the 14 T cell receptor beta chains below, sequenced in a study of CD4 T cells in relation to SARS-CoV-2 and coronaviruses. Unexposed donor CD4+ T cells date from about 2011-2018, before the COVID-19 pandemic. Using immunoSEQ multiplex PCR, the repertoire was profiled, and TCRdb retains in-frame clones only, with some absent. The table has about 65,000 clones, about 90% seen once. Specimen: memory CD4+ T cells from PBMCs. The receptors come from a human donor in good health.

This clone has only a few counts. CDR3 loop: CASSLGGPETQYF. For the CDR3, the DNA is TGCGCCAGCAGCTTGGGAGGTCCAGAGACCCAGTACTTC. This chain links TRBV5-1 with TRBJ2-5; D gene unclear. Germline CDR1 and CDR2: SGHRS and YFSETQ. Trimming shortened V by 0 bases and J by 4 bases, and 7 bases separated the two germline ends. The CDR3 sequence is 13 residues long.

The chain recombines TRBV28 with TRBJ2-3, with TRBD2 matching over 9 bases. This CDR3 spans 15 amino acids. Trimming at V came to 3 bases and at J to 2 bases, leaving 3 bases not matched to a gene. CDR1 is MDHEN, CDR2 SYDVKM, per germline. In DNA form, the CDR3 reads TGTGCCAGCAGTTTCCGCGGGAGGGCCACAGATACGCAGTATTTT. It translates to CASSFRGRATDTQYF.

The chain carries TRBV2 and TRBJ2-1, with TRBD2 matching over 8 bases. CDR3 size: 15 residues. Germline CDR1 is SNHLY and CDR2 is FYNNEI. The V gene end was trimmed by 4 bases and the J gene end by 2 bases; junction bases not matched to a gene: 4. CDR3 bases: TGTGCCAGCAGTGTTGGTAGCGGGGCCTACAATGAGCAGTTCTTC. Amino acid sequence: CASSVGSGAYNEQFF.

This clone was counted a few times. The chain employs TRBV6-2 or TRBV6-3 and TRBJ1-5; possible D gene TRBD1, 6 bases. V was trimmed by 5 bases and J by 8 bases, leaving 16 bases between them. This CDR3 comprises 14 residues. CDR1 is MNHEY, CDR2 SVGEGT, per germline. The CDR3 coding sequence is TGTGCCAGCAGTAAAAGGGGGGCGGAAGAGCCCCAGCATTTT. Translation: CASSKRGAEEPQHF.

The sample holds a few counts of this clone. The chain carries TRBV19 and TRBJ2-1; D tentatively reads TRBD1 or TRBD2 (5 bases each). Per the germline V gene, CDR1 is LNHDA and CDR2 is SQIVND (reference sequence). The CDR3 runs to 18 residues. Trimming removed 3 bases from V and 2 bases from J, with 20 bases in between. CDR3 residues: CASSMGPTEGSPYNEQFF. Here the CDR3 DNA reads TGTGCCAGTAGTATGGGGCCGACAGAGGGGAGCCCCTACAATGAGCAGTTCTTC.

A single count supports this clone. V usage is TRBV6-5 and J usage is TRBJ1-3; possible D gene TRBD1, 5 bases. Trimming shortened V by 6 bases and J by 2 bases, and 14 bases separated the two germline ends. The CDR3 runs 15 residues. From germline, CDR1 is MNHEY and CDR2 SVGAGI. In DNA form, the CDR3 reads TGTGCCAGCAGCAAAAGCGGGACGACTGGAAACACCATATATTTT. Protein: CASSKSGTTGNTIYF.

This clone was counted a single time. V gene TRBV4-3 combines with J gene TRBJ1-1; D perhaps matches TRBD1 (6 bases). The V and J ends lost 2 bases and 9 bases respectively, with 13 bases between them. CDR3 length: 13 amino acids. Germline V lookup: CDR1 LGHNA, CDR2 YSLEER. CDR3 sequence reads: CASSQWGGPQAFF. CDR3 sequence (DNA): TGCGCCAGCAGCCAATGGGGGGGCCCTCAAGCTTTCTTT.

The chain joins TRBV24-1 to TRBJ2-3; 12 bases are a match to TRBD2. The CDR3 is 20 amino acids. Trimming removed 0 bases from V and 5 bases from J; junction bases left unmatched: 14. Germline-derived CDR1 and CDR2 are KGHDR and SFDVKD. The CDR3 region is CATSDLGLAGKEAFRDTQYF. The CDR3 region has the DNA TGTGCCACCAGTGATTTGGGACTAGCGGGAAAGGAGGCTTTTAGAGATACGCAGTATTTT.

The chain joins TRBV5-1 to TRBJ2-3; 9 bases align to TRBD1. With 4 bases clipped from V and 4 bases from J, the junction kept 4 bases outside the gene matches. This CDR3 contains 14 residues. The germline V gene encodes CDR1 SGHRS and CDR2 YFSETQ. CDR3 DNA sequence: TGCGCCAGCAGCGTGACAGGGGGATCAGATACGCAGTATTTT. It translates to CASSVTGGSDTQYF.

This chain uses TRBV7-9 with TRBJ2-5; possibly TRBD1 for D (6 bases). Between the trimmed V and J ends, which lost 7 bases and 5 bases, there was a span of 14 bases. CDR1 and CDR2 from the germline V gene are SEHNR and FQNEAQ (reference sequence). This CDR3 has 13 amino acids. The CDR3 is CASIPTGGETQYF. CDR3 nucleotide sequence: TGTGCCAGCATTCCTACTGGGGGCGAGACCCAGTACTTC.

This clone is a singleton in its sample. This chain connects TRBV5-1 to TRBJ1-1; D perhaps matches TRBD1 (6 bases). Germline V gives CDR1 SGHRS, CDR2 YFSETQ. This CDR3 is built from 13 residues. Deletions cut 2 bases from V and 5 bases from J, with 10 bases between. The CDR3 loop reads CASSLGGGTEAFF. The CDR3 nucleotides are TGCGCCAGCAGCTTAGGGGGTGGGACTGAAGCTTTCTTT.

In DNA, the CDR3 is TGTGCCAGCAGCGTACGGACAGGAGAGACCCAGTACTTC. Residues: CASSVRTGETQYF. V usage is TRBV9 and J usage is TRBJ2-5, with TRBD1 matching 7 bases. Germline V lookup: CDR1 SGDLS, CDR2 YYNGEE. CDR3 length: 13 amino acids. J was trimmed by 4 bases and V by 1 base; bases with no gene match: 1.

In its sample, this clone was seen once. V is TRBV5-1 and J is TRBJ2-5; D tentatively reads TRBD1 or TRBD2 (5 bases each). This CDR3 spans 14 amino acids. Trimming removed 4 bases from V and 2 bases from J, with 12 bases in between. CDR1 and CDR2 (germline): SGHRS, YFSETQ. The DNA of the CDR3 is TGCGCCAGCAGCCCCGGGACGCCTCAAGAGACCCAGTACTTC. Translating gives CASSPGTPQETQYF.

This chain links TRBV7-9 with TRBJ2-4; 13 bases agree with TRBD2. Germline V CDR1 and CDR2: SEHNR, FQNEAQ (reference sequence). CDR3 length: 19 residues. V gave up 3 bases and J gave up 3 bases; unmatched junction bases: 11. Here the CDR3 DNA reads TGTGCCAGCAGCTTGGGGGCCCCCGGACTAGCGGGAGTCAAAAACATTCAGTACTTC. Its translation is CASSLGAPGLAGVKNIQYF.